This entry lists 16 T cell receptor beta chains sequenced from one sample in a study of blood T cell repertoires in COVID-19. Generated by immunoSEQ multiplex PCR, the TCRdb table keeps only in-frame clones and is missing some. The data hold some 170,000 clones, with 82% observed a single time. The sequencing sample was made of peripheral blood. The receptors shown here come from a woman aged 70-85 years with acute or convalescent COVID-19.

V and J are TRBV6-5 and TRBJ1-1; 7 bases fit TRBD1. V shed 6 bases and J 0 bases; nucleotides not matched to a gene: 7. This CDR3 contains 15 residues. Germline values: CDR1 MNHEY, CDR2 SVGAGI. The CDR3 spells CASRRDSLMNTEAFF. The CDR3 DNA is TGTGCCAGCAGGCGGGACAGCTTAATGAACACTGAAGCTTTCTTT.

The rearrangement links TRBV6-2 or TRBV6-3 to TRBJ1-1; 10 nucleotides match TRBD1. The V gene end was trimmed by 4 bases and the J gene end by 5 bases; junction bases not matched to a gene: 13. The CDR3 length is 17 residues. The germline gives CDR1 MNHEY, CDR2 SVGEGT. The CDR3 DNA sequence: TGTGCCAGCAGTTTTTTCCGGGACAGGGGAATCCGGACTGAAGCTTTCTTT. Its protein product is CASSFFRDRGIRTEAFF.

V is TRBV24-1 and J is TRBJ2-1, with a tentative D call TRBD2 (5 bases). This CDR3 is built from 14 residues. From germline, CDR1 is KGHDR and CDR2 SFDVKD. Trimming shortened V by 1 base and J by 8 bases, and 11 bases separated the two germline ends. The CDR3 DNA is TGTGCCACCAGTGATTTTGATACGGGGTATGAGCAGTTCTTC. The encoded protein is CATSDFDTGYEQFF.

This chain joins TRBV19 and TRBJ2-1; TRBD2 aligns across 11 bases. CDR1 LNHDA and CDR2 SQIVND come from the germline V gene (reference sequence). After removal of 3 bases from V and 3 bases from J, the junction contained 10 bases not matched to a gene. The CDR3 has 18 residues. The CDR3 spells CASSMTTIAGGGYNEQFF. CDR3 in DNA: TGTGCCAGTAGTATGACCACGATAGCGGGGGGGGGCTACAATGAGCAGTTCTTC. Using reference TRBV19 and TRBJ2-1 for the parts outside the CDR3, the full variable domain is DGGITQSPKYLFRKEGQNVTLSCEQNLNHDAMYWYRQDPGQGLRLIYYSQIVNDFQKGDIAEGYSVSREKKESFPLTVTSAQKNPTAFYLCASSMTTIAGGGYNEQFFGPGTRLTVL.

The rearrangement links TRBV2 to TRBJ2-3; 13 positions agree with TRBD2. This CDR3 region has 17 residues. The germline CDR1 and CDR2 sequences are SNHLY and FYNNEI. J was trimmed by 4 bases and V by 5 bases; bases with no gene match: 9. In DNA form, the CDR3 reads TGTGCCAGCAGTTGGGGGAGGACTAGCGGGGGCCCAGATACGCAGTATTTT. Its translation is CASSWGRTSGGPDTQYF.

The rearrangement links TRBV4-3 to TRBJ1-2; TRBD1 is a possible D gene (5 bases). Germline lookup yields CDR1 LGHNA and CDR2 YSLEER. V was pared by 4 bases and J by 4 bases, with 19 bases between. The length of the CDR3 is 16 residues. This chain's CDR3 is CASSPQWQGIIYGYTF. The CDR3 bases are TGCGCCAGCAGCCCCCAGTGGCAGGGAATCATCTATGGCTACACCTTC.

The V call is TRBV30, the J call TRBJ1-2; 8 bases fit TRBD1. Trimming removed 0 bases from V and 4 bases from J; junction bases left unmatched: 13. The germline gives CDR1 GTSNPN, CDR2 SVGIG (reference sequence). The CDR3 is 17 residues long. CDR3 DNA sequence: TGTGCCTGGAGTGTACTTCTCGGACAGGGAAAGCCCTATGGCTACACCTTC. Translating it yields CAWSVLLGQGKPYGYTF.

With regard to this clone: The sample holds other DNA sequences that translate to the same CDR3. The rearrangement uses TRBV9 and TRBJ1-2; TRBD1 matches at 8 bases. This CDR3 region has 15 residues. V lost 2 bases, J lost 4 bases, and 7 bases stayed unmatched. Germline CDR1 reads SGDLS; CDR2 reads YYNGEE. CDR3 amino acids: CASSVGQGAGYGYTF. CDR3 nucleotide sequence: TGTGCCAGCAGCGTTGGGCAGGGGGCTGGCTATGGCTACACCTTC. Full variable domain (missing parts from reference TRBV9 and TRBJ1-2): DSGVTQTPKHLITATGQRVTLRCSPRSGDLSVYWYQQSLDQGLQFLIQYYNGEERAKGNILERFSAQQFPDLHSELNLSSLELGDSALYFCASSVGQGAGYGYTFGSGTRLTVV.

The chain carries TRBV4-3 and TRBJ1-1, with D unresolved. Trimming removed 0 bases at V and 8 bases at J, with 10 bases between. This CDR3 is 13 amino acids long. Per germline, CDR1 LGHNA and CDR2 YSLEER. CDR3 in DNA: TGCGCCAGCAGCCAAGATTTAGAGTTAGAAGCTTTCTTT. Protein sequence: CASSQDLELEAFF.

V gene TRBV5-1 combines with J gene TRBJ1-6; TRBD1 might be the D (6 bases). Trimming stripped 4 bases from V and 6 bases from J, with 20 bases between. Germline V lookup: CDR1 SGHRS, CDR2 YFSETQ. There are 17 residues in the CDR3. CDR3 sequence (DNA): TGCGCCAGCAGCCCGGGGCGGACAGAAACCATTAATTCACCCCTCCACTTT. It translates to CASSPGRTETINSPLHF.

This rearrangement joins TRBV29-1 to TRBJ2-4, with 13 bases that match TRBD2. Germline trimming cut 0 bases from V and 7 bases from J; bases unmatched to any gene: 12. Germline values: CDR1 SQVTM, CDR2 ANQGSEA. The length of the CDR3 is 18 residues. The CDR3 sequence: CSVEDSGTSGVNGNIQYF. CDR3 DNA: TGCAGCGTTGAAGATTCCGGGACTAGCGGGGTCAACGGGAACATTCAGTACTTC.

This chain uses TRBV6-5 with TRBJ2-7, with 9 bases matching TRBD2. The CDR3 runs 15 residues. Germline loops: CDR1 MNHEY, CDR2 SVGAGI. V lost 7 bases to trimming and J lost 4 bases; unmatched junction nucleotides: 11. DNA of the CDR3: TGTGCCAGCAAGAGGAAGCGGGAGGACGATTACGAGCAGTACTTC. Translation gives CASKRKREDDYEQYF.

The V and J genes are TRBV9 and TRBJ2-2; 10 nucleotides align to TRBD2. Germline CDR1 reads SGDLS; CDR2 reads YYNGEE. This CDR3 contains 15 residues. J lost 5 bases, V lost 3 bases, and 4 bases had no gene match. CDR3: CASSESGGATGELFF. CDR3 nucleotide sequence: TGTGCCAGCAGCGAGAGCGGGGGGGCGACCGGGGAGCTGTTTTTT.

CDR3 protein: CASSSMDRTLTSEQFF. The CDR3 DNA reads TGCGCCAGCAGCTCGATGGACAGAACCCTAACTTCAGAGCAGTTCTTC. V usage is TRBV5-1 and J usage is TRBJ2-1, with D tentatively TRBD1 (6 bases). This CDR3 has 16 amino acids. Trimming cost V 3 bases and J 10 bases, with 23 bases left between them. From germline, CDR1 is SGHRS and CDR2 YFSETQ.

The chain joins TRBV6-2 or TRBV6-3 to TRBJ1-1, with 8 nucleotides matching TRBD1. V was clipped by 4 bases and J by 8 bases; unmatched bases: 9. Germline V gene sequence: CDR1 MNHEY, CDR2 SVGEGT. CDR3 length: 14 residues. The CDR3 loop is CASSFSRGLGEAFF. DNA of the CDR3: TGTGCCAGCAGTTTTAGCAGGGGGCTGGGGGAAGCTTTCTTT.

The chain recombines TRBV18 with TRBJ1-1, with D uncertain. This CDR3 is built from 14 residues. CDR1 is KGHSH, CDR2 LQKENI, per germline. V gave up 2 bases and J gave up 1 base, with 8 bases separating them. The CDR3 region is CASSPIVENTEAFF. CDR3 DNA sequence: TGTGCCAGCTCACCAATCGTAGAGAACACTGAAGCTTTCTTT.